The 21 T cell receptor beta chains below come from one sample, sequenced in a study of T-cell memory formation after mild COVID-19 (dated by TCRdb to the early 2020s). Receptor amplification or capture employed 5' RACE. Sequencing used an Illumina NovaSeq 6000. TCRdb passed the public sequencing reads through fastp at Q25 and MiXCR, retaining productive beta sequences. CDR3 protein sequences are deduplicated, and each keeps its most common genes and DNA. The sample yields 250,000 or so distinct CDR3 sequences; roughly 18% were counted once. The top ten clonotypes cover about 23% of the sample. Source material: PBMCs or a T cell subset sorted from them (not recorded which). These receptors all stem from a man aged 18 to 35 who had mild COVID-19 (a few samples of this study predate the infection). The sample titles of this study are shuffled in the database, so cell type and time point are left out; the donor was told from shared clones.

A few counts support this clonotype. The CDR3, as DNA: TGTGCCAGCAGCTACCGGACAGGGGAGACTGAAGCTTTCTTT. Translation gives CASSYRTGETEAFF. J is TRBJ1-1 and V is TRBV7-9; 9 bases map to TRBD1. The germline V gene has CDR1 SEHNR and CDR2 FQNEAQ (reference sequence). V lost 4 bases, J lost 5 bases, and 5 bases stayed unmatched. The CDR3 runs to 14 residues.

This clonotype was seen at least ten times. The junction differs from germline at one of its ends, possibly a read error. The V and J genes are TRBV7-7 and TRBJ2-2; D remains unclear. Germline loops: CDR1 SSHAT, CDR2 FNYEAQ (reference sequence). The CDR3 covers 12 residues. The CDR3 here is CASSPPAGELFF. The CDR3 nucleotides are TGTGCTAGCAGCCCCCCGGCCGGGGAGCTGTTTTTT.

This clonotype was seen at least ten times. The chain uses TRBV5-1 and TRBJ2-7; tentative D call: TRBD2 (6 bases). The germline V gene has CDR1 SGHRS and CDR2 YFSETQ. The CDR3 loop spans 14 amino acids. V was pared by 2 bases and J by 0 bases, with 9 bases between. This CDR3 is CASSFRTNSYEQYF. In nucleotides, the CDR3 is TGCGCCAGCAGCTTCCGGACTAACTCCTACGAGCAGTACTTC.

The chain couples TRBV9 to TRBJ2-3; D might be TRBD2 (5 bases). This CDR3 has 15 residues. Trimming stripped 5 bases from V and 3 bases from J, with 16 bases between. Germline V lookup: CDR1 SGDLS, CDR2 YYNGEE. CDR3 nucleotides: TGTGCCAGCAGTCGCATCACTCGGGGAACAGATACGCAGTATTTT. Amino acid sequence: CASSRITRGTDTQYF.

A few counts support this clonotype. The chain joins TRBV7-8 to TRBJ1-1, with D perhaps TRBD1 (5 bases). The CDR3 is made up of 13 amino acids. V was trimmed by 4 bases and J by 1 base, leaving 7 bases between them. Germline loops: CDR1 SGHVS, CDR2 FQNEAQ. The CDR3 is CASSWGRNTEAFF. As DNA, the CDR3 is TGTGCCAGCAGCTGGGGGAGGAACACTGAAGCTTTCTTT.

This clonotype was seen ten or more times. V usage is TRBV10-3 and J usage is TRBJ2-7; 10 nucleotides align to TRBD1. J was trimmed by 7 bases and V by 6 bases; bases with no gene match: 12. Germline V gene lookup returns CDR1 ENHRY and CDR2 SYGVKD. The CDR3 sequence is 15 residues long. CDR3 sequence (DNA): TGTGCCATCAGCGAGGGCCGGGACAGGGGACGTGAGCAGTACTTC. Its translation: CAISEGRDRGREQYF.

This clonotype was observed a handful of times. The CDR3 is CASSHQGAGGGAHGELFF. DNA of the CDR3: TGCGCCAGCAGTCACCAGGGGGCTGGCGGGGGGGCTCACGGGGAGCTGTTTTTT. The rearrangement joins TRBV4-3 to TRBJ2-2; maybe TRBD2 (9 bases). Trimming removed 6 bases from V and 7 bases from J, with 27 bases in between. Germline V gene data show CDR1 as LGHNA and CDR2 as YSLEER. CDR3 length: 18 amino acids.

This chain uses TRBV7-2 with TRBJ1-2; 9 bases are shared with TRBD1. Germline lookup yields CDR1 SGHTA and CDR2 FQGNSA. This CDR3 region has 15 residues. V trimming: 5 bases; J trimming: 5 bases; junction bases outside the gene matches: 9. In nucleotides, the CDR3 is TGTGCCAGCAGCCCTCCGGGACAGGGACCTTATGGCTACACCTTC. The encoded protein is CASSPPGQGPYGYTF.

This clonotype occurred many times. The V call is TRBV5-1, the J call TRBJ2-1; 7 nucleotides line up with TRBD2. Germline V gene lookup returns CDR1 SGHRS and CDR2 YFSETQ. J was trimmed by 10 bases and V by 0 bases; bases with no gene match: 1. This CDR3 has 12 amino acids. In DNA, the CDR3 is TGCGCCAGCAGCTTGGTTAGCGGGGAGCAGTTCTTC. Protein: CASSLVSGEQFF.

This clonotype was counted ten times or more. The V gene is TRBV4-1, the J gene TRBJ2-7; 11 bases match TRBD2. V gave up 1 base and J gave up 0 bases; unmatched junction bases: 2. Germline CDR1 is MGHRA and CDR2 is YSYEKL. The CDR3 has 16 amino acids. CDR3 loop: CASSQVGLAVSYEQYF. The CDR3, as DNA: TGCGCCAGCAGCCAAGTGGGACTAGCGGTCTCCTACGAGCAGTACTTC.

V and J are TRBV20-1 and TRBJ2-3; 11 positions match TRBD2. Germline-derived CDR1 and CDR2 are DFQATT and SNEGSKA (reference sequence). CDR3 length: 15 residues. The J segment lost 4 bases and the V segment lost 6 bases, leaving 9 bases of the junction unmatched. The CDR3 DNA reads as TGCAGTGCCGGGTCGACTAGCGGGGTAGCAGATACGCAGTATTTT. Protein: CSAGSTSGVADTQYF.

Only a few counts were recorded for this clonotype. The chain couples TRBV11-3 to TRBJ2-2, with 7 nucleotides matching TRBD1. The CDR3 sequence is 15 residues long. Germline V CDR1 and CDR2: SGHNT, YENEEA. The junction had 11 bases not matched to a gene; V was cut back by 5 bases and J by 8 bases. This CDR3 reads CASSPAGQGDGELFF. Here the CDR3 DNA reads TGTGCCAGCAGCCCGGCAGGGCAGGGGGATGGGGAGCTGTTTTTT.

This clonotype has only a few counts. This chain connects TRBV19 to TRBJ1-1; unclear D gene. The CDR3 extends over 14 amino acids. With 10 bases removed from V and 1 base from J, the gap between germline ends came to 16 bases. The germline V gene encodes CDR1 LNHDA and CDR2 SQIVND (reference sequence). The CDR3 DNA follows: TGTGCCACCTCGGAGCGGACGGGGAACACTGAAGCTTTCTTT. Translating it yields CATSERTGNTEAFF.

A word on this clonotype: In this CDR3 the conserved last residue, phenylalanine or tryptophan, is missing, so a read error is likely. The chain combines TRBV5-4 with TRBJ2-5; 10 nucleotides agree with TRBD1. The germline gives CDR1 SGHNT, CDR2 YYREEE (reference sequence). V was clipped by 0 bases and J by 5 bases; unmatched bases: 4. The length of the CDR3 is 15 residues. The CDR3 DNA reads TGTGCCAGCAGCTTGGCGACAGGGGGCCAGGAGACCCAGTACTTA. Its translation is CASSLATGGQETQYL.

This clonotype was seen ten or more times. The chain has TRBV7-9 and TRBJ1-1; a weak D match, TRBD1 (6 bases). V was clipped by 4 bases and J by 10 bases, with 16 bases between them. The CDR3 loop spans 13 amino acids. From germline, CDR1 is SEHNR and CDR2 FQNEAQ (reference sequence). CDR3 bases: TGTGCCAGCAGCTACTCAGGGGATTCCCCAGCTTTCTTT. Translation gives CASSYSGDSPAFF.

The V and J genes are TRBV3-1 and TRBJ2-4; 7 bases agree with TRBD1. V lost 4 bases, J lost 5 bases, and 8 bases stayed unmatched. The CDR3 spans 15 residues. From germline, CDR1 is LGHDT and CDR2 YNNKEL (reference sequence). The CDR3 is CASSPLGQVENIQYF. CDR3 nucleotides: TGTGCCAGCAGCCCTCTAGGACAGGTAGAAAACATTCAGTACTTC. Full variable domain (remainder filled in from reference TRBV3-1 and TRBJ2-4): DTAVSQTPKYLVTQMGNDKSIKCEQNLGHDTMYWYKQDSKKFLKIMFSYNNKELIINETVPNRFSPKSPDKAHLNLHINSLELGDSAVYFCASSPLGQVENIQYFGAGTRLSVL.

This clonotype was detected a few times. V gene TRBV28 combines with J gene TRBJ1-1; maybe TRBD1 (5 bases). V shed 9 bases and J shed 4 bases, with 15 bases lying between them. Looked up from germline, CDR1 is MDHEN and CDR2 is SYDVKM. This CDR3 is built from 13 residues. CDR3: CASTPGSGTEAFF. The CDR3, as DNA: TGTGCCAGTACCCCAGGGTCAGGCACTGAAGCTTTCTTT.

The rearrangement links TRBV18 to TRBJ1-2; D gene ambiguous. CDR1 and CDR2 (germline): KGHSH, LQKENI. CDR3 size: 15 residues. Trimming cost V 3 bases and J 4 bases, with 15 bases left between them. CDR3 in amino acids: CASSPVEVGGYGYTF. The CDR3 DNA follows: TGTGCCAGCTCACCTGTCGAAGTGGGCGGCTATGGCTACACCTTC.

The chain uses TRBV7-3 and TRBJ2-5; 8 bases map to TRBD1. Germline V CDR1 and CDR2: SGHTA, FQGTGA. The CDR3 loop spans 17 amino acids. Trimming at V came to 2 bases and at J to 4 bases, leaving 12 bases not matched to a gene. CDR3 in amino acids: CASSLLPWGRGRETQYF. For the CDR3, the DNA is TGTGCCAGCAGCTTACTGCCTTGGGGCAGGGGGCGAGAGACCCAGTACTTC. Full variable domain (missing parts from reference TRBV7-3 and TRBJ2-5): GAGVSQTPSNKVTEKGKYVELRCDPISGHTALYWYRQSLGQGPEFLIYFQGTGAADDSGLPNDRFFAVRPEGSVSTLKIQRTERGDSAVYLCASSLLPWGRGRETQYFGPGTRLLVL.

The chain uses TRBV20-1 and TRBJ1-4; the D gene is possibly TRBD1 (6 bases). This CDR3 has 14 amino acids. CDR1 and CDR2 from the germline V gene are DFQATT and SNEGSKA (reference sequence). V lost 5 bases, J lost 3 bases, and 13 bases lay in between. CDR3 amino acids: CSAPPTGPNEKLFF. Written as DNA, the CDR3 is TGCAGTGCTCCTCCGACAGGACCTAATGAAAAACTGTTTTTT.

This clonotype was recorded a few times. V and J are TRBV9 and TRBJ2-5; no firm D call. CDR3 length: 15 residues. Trimming cost V 0 bases and J 4 bases, with 13 bases left between them. Germline V lookup: CDR1 SGDLS, CDR2 YYNGEE. Here the CDR3 reads CASSVVGGLGETQYF. The CDR3 bases are TGTGCCAGCAGCGTAGTGGGCGGTCTCGGAGAGACCCAGTACTTC.